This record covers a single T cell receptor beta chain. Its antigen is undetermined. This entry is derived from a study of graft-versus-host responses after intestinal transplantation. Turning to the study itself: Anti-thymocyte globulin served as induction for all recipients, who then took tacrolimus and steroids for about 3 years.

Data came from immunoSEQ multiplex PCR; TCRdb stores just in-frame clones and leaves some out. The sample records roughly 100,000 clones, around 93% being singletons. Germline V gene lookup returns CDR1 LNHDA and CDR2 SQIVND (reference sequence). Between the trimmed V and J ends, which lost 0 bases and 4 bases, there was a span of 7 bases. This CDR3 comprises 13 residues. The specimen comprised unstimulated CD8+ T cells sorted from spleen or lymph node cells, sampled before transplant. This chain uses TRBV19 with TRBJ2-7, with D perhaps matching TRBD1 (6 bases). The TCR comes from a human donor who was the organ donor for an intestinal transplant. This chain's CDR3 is CASSIDGTYEQYF. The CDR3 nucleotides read TGTGCCAGTAGTATAGACGGGACATACGAGCAGTACTTC.